This T cell receptor beta chain appears in the sequencing data of a study of control samples from healthy donors and cancer patients. V lost 0 bases to trimming and J lost 7 bases, with 7 bases between them. Germline CDR1 MNHEY, CDR2 SVGAGI. The CDR3 loop spans 14 amino acids. Produced via immunoSEQ multiplex PCR; TCRdb's table is partial and in-frame only. The table includes some 49,000 clones, approximately 90% detected once. This clonotype was obtained from a man aged 30 to 39 with colorectal cancer. The rearrangement joins TRBV6-5 to TRBJ1-6; no firm D call. The specimen sequenced was PBMCs. The CDR3: CASSYSGPNSPLHF. CDR3 coding DNA: TGTGCCAGCAGTTACTCCGGGCCAAATTCACCCCTCCACTTT.